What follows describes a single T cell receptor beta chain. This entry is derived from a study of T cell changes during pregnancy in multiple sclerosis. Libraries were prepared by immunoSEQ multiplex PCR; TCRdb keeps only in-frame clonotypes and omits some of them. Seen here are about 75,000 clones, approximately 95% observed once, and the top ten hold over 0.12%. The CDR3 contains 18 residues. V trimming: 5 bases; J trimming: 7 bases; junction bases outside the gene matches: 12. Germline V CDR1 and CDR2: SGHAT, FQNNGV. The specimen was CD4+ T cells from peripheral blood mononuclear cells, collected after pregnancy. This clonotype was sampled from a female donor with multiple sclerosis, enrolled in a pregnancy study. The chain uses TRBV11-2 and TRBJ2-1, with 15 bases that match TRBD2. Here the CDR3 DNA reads TGTGCCAGCAGCCCCCTTTCCGGACTAGCGGGAGGGTGGAATGAGCAGTTCTTC. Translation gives CASSPLSGLAGGWNEQFF.